The next 16 T cell receptor beta chains were all read from a single sample in a study of control samples from healthy donors and cancer patients. Produced via immunoSEQ multiplex PCR; TCRdb's table is partial and in-frame only. The table has over 120,000 clones, about 95% seen once; the top ten hold around 14%. Sequencing used PBMCs. These receptors all come from a man in his sixties with colorectal cancer.

This chain joins TRBV12-3 or TRBV12-4 and TRBJ2-7; tentatively, D is TRBD1 or TRBD2 (5 bases each). This CDR3 contains 12 residues. The V end lost 3 bases, the J end lost 2 bases, and 5 bases lay between the germline ends. The CDR3 DNA is TGTGCCAGCAGTTTGGGGGCCTACGAGCAGTACTTC. Translation: CASSLGAYEQYF.

The chain is built from TRBV9 and TRBJ2-2; TRBD1 aligns across 9 bases. CDR1 SGDLS and CDR2 YYNGEE come from the germline V gene. The V and J ends lost 0 bases and 5 bases, in that order; junction bases with no gene match: 5. The CDR3 length is 16 residues. DNA for the CDR3: TGTGCCAGCAGCGTAGCGGGACAGGGCGGAACCGGGGAGCTGTTTTTT. As protein: CASSVAGQGGTGELFF.

J is TRBJ2-7 and V is TRBV29-1, with D perhaps assigned TRBD1 or TRBD2 (6 bases each). CDR1 is SQVTM, CDR2 ANQGSEA, per germline. Trimming took 3 bases from V and 3 from J, leaving 15 bases between them. The CDR3 totals 14 residues. In DNA form, the CDR3 reads TGCAGCGTTGAGGCCCCCGGGGGCATCTACGAGCAGTACTTC. This gives the protein CSVEAPGGIYEQYF.

The chain couples TRBV19 to TRBJ2-2, with D maybe TRBD2 (6 bases). Trimming left V 2 bases short and J 5 bases short, with 15 bases between. The CDR3 loop spans 16 amino acids. Germline values: CDR1 LNHDA, CDR2 SQIVND (reference sequence). As DNA, the CDR3 is TGTGCCAGTAGTATAAGGAGGGTCACTAGTACCGGGGAGCTGTTTTTT. The encoded protein is CASSIRRVTSTGELFF.

This chain links TRBV19 with TRBJ1-5; TRBD1 might be the D (5 bases). V was shortened by 5 bases and J by 2 bases, with 22 bases between the two germline ends. The CDR3 sequence is 18 residues long. Germline V lookup: CDR1 LNHDA, CDR2 SQIVND (reference sequence). CDR3 coding DNA: TGTGCCAGTAGTCCGGGGCTGGGAGCAAACGAAGGCAATCAGCCCCAGCATTTT. Protein sequence: CASSPGLGANEGNQPQHF.

The chain links TRBV9 to TRBJ1-2; no firm D call. The CDR3 consists of 14 residues. Trimming removed 4 bases at V and 2 bases at J, with 12 bases between. CDR1 and CDR2 from the germline V gene are SGDLS and YYNGEE. The CDR3 coding sequence is TGTGCCAGCAGCCCGTCGGAGGGAAACTATGGCTACACCTTC. Residues: CASSPSEGNYGYTF.

This chain links TRBV23-1 with TRBJ2-7, with 8 bases matching TRBD1. TRBV23-1 is annotated as an ORF whose role is uncertain. With 0 bases clipped from V and 3 bases from J, the junction kept 4 bases outside the gene matches. The CDR3 is 15 amino acids. Written as DNA, the CDR3 is TGCGCCAGCAGTCAATCGTTCGGACAGGGCTACGAGCAGTACTTC. This gives the protein CASSQSFGQGYEQYF.

The chain has TRBV19 and TRBJ2-2; 7 nucleotides match TRBD2. There are 15 residues in the CDR3. Germline lookup yields CDR1 LNHDA and CDR2 SQIVND (reference sequence). V lost 7 bases and J lost 2; bases outside the gene matches: 7. The CDR3 protein is CASMASGVNTGELFF. The DNA of the CDR3 is TGTGCCAGTATGGCTAGCGGTGTCAACACCGGGGAGCTGTTTTTT.

The rearrangement joins TRBV7-2 to TRBJ1-6; D uncertain. Trimming shortened V by 7 bases and J by 5 bases, and 15 bases separated the two germline ends. Per germline, CDR1 SGHTA and CDR2 FQGNSA. The CDR3 contains 15 residues. CDR3 coding DNA: TGTGCCAGCAACCCCGACGGACCTAATAATTCACCCCTCCACTTT. The encoded protein is CASNPDGPNNSPLHF.

This chain uses TRBV11-2 with TRBJ2-7; D assignment may be TRBD1 or TRBD2 (5 bases each). CDR1 is SGHAT and CDR2 is FQNNGV in the germline V gene. V was clipped by 0 bases and J by 6 bases, with 9 bases between them. The CDR3 runs to 13 residues. This chain's CDR3 is CASSLDLGGEQYF. Here the CDR3 DNA reads TGTGCCAGCAGCTTAGATCTTGGGGGCGAGCAGTACTTC.

The V call is TRBV18, the J call TRBJ1-2; D is perhaps TRBD1 (5 bases). The CDR3 loop spans 15 amino acids. Germline V gene sequence: CDR1 KGHSH, CDR2 LQKENI. Between the trimmed V and J ends, which lost 3 bases and 8 bases, there was a span of 19 bases. CDR3 sequence: CASSPIGTDLGGYTF. As DNA, the CDR3 is TGTGCCAGCTCACCCATAGGGACGGACCTAGGGGGCTACACCTTC.

The chain has TRBV7-2 and TRBJ2-5, with D tentatively TRBD1 or TRBD2 (5 bases each). This CDR3 is built from 14 residues. Trimming took off 1 base at V and 4 bases at J, with 10 bases between the two ends. Germline CDR1 and CDR2: SGHTA and FQGNSA. CDR3 DNA sequence: TGTGCCAGCAGCTTAGGGCCCGGGGCAGAGACCCAGTACTTC. It yields the protein CASSLGPGAETQYF.

V usage is TRBV5-1 and J usage is TRBJ2-3; the D is unclear. The CDR3 loop spans 14 amino acids. Trimming shortened V by 0 bases and J by 3 bases, and 8 bases separated the two germline ends. Germline CDR1 and CDR2: SGHRS and YFSETQ. CDR3 loop: CASSLGAPTDTQYF. In DNA, the CDR3 is TGCGCCAGCAGCTTGGGAGCGCCTACAGATACGCAGTATTTT.

The rearrangement joins TRBV6-5 to TRBJ1-1; possibly TRBD1 for D (5 bases). With 5 bases removed from V and 5 bases from J, the gap between germline ends came to 15 bases. Germline V gives CDR1 MNHEY, CDR2 SVGAGI. This CDR3 has 14 residues. The CDR3 spells CASSKEGWQTEAFF. In DNA form, the CDR3 reads TGTGCCAGCAGTAAGGAGGGGTGGCAAACTGAAGCTTTCTTT.

The chain uses TRBV4-2 and TRBJ2-2, with 12 bases that match TRBD1. The CDR3 has 17 amino acids. J gave up 6 bases and V 1 base, and 6 bases lay outside the gene matches. Germline loops: CDR1 LGHNA, CDR2 YNFKEQ. The CDR3 loop is CASSQAGGTGGSGELFF. The CDR3 coding sequence is TGTGCCAGCAGCCAAGCCGGTGGGACAGGGGGCTCCGGGGAGCTGTTTTTT.

V and J are TRBV5-3 and TRBJ2-5; the D call may be TRBD1 or TRBD2 (5 bases each). TRBV5-3 is classed as an ORF, of uncertain function. This CDR3 contains 16 residues. V gave up 2 bases and J gave up 5 bases, with 19 bases separating them. CDR3 sequence: CARSLKGPTTGETQYF. The CDR3 nucleotides read TGTGCCAGAAGCTTAAAGGGACCGACTACGGGGGAGACCCAGTACTTC.